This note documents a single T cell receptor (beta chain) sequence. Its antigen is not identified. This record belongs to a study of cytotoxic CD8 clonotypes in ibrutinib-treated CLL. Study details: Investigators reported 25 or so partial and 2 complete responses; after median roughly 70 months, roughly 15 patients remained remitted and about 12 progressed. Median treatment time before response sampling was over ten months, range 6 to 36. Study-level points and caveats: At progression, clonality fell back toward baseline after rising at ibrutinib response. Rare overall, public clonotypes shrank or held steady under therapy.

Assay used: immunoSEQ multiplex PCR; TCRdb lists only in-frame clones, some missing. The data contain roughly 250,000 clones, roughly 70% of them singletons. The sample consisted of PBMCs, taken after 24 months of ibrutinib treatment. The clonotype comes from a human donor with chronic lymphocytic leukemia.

This chain's CDR3 is CASSPRPDFEQYF. The CDR3, as DNA: TGTGCCAGCTCTCCTCGTCCGGACTTCGAGCAGTACTTC. The chain recombines TRBV18 with TRBJ2-7, with a possible D match to TRBD2 (5 bases). This CDR3 is 13 amino acids long. V lost 6 bases to trimming and J lost 6 bases, with 15 bases between them. In germline, CDR1 is KGHSH, CDR2 LQKENI.